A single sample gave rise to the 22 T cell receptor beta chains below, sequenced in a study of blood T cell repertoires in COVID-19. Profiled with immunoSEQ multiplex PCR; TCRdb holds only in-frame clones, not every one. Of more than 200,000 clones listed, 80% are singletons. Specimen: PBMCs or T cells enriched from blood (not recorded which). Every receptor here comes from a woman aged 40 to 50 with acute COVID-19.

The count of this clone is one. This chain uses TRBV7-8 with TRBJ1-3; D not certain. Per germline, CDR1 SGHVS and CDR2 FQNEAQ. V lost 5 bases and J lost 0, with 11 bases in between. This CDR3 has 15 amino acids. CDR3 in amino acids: CASSEEEYSGNTIYF. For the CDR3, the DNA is TGTGCCAGCAGCGAGGAGGAGTACTCTGGAAACACCATATATTTT.

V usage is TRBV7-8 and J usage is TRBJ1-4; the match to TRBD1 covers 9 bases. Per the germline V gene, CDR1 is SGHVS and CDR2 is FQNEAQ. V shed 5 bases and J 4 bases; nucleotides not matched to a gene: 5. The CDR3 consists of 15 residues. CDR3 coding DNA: TGTGCCAGCAGCCAAGGGACAGGGAGTAATGAAAAACTGTTTTTT. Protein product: CASSQGTGSNEKLFF.

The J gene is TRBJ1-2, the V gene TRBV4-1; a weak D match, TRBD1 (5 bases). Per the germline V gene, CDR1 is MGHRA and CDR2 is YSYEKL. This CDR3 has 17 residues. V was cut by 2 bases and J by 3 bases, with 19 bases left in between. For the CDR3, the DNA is TGCGCCAGCAGCCAACAAGGCTTTAGGGGCCGTGACTATGGCTACACCTTC. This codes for CASSQQGFRGRDYGYTF.

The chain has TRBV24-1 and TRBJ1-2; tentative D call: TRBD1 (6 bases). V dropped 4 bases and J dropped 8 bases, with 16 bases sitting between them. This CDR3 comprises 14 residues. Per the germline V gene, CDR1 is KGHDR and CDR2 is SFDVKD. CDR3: CATSDPGGAVGYTF. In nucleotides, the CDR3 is TGTGCCACCAGTGACCCTGGGGGCGCGGTGGGCTACACCTTC.

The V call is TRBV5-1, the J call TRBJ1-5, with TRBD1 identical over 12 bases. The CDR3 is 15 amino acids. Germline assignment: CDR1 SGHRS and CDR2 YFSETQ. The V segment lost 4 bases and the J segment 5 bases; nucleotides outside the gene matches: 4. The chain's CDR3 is CASSPGQGADQPQHF. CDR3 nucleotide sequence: TGCGCCAGCAGCCCGGGACAGGGGGCTGATCAGCCCCAGCATTTT.

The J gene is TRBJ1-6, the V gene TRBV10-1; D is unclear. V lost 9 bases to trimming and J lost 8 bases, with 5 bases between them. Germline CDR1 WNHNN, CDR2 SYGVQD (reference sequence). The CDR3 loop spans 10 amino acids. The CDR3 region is CARGDSPLHF. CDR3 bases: TGCGCCAGGGGAGATTCACCCCTCCACTTT.

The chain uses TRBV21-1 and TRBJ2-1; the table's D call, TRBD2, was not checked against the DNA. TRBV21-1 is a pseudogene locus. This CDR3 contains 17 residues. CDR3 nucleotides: TGTGCCAGCAGCAAAGGCGGGCCGGGGTTGATGAACAATGAGCAGTTCTTC. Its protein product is CASSKGGPGLMNNEQFF.

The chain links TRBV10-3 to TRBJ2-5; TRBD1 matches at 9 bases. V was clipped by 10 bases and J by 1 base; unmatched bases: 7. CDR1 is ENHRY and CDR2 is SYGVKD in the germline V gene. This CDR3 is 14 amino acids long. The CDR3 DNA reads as TGTGCCACCGCAGAGGACAGGGGCCAAGAGACCCAGTACTTC. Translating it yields CATAEDRGQETQYF.

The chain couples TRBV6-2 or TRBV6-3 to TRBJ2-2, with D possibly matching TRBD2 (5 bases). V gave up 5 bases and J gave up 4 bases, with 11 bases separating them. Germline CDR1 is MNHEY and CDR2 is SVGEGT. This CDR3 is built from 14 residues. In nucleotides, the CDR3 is TGTGCCAGCAGTCCGGAGGCGGGCACCGGGGAGCTGTTTTTT. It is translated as CASSPEAGTGELFF.

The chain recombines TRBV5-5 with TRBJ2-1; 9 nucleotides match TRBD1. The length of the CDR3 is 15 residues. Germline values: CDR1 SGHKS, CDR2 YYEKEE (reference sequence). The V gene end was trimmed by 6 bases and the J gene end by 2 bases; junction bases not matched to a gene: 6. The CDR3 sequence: CASTRTGEAYNEQFF. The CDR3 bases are TGTGCCAGCACCAGGACAGGGGAAGCCTACAATGAGCAGTTCTTC. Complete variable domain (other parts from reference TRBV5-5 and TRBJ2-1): DAGVTQSPTHLIKTRGQQVTLRCSPISGHKSVSWYQQVLGQGPQFIFQYYEKEERGRGNFPDRFSARQFPNYSSELNVNALLLGDSALYLCASTRTGEAYNEQFFGPGTRLTVL.

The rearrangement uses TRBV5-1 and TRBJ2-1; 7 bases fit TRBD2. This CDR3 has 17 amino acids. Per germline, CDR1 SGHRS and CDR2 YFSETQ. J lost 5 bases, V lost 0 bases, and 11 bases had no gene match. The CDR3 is CASSLAGGRVLHNEQFF. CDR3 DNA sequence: TGCGCCAGCAGCTTGGCCGGAGGGAGGGTCCTACACAATGAGCAGTTCTTC.

As DNA, the CDR3 is TGTGCCAGCAGCCCAGCGGGACTAGCGGGAGGGCGGGGCACCGGGGAGCTGTTTTTT. This codes for CASSPAGLAGGRGTGELFF. The V call is TRBV4-2, the J call TRBJ2-2; 16 nucleotides agree with TRBD2. This CDR3 contains 19 residues. Germline V gene lookup returns CDR1 LGHNA and CDR2 YNFKEQ. Losses at the gene ends were 4 bases for V and 4 bases for J; bases not matched to a gene: 9.

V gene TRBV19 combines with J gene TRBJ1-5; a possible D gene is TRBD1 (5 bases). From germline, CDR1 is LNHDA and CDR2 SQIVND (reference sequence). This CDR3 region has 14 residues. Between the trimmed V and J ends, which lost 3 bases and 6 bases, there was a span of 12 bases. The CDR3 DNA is TGTGCCAGTAGTATTCAGGGAGGACGTCAGCCCCAGCATTTT. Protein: CASSIQGGRQPQHF.

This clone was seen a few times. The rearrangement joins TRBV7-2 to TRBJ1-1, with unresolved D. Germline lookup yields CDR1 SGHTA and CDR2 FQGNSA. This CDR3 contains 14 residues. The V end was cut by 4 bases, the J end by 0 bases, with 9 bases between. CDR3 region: CASSSQRMNTEAFF. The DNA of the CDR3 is TGTGCCAGCAGCTCTCAGCGCATGAACACTGAAGCTTTCTTT.

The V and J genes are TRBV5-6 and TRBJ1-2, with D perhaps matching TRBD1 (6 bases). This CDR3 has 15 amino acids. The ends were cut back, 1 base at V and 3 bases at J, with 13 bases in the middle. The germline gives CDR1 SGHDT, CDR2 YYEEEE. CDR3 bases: TGTGCCAGCAGCTTGCAGGGGAGAGGCGACTATGGCTACACCTTC. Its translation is CASSLQGRGDYGYTF.

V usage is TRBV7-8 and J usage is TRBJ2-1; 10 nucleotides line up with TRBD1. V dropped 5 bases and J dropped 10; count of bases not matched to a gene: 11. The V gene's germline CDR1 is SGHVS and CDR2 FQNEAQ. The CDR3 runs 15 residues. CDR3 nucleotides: TGTGCCAGCAGCATTCCGGGACAGGGGACAGTAGAGCAGTTCTTC. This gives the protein CASSIPGQGTVEQFF.

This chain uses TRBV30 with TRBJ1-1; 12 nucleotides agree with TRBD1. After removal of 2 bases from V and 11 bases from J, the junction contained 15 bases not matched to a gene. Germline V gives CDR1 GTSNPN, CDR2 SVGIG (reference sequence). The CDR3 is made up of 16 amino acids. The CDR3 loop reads CAWSTKPGQGAFEAFF. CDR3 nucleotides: TGTGCCTGGAGTACGAAGCCGGGACAGGGGGCTTTTGAGGCTTTCTTT.

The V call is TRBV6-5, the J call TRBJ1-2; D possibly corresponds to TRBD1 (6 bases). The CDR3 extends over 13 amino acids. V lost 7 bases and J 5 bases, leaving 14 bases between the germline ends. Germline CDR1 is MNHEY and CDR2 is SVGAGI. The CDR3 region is CASIGGRTYGYTF. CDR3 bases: TGTGCCAGCATAGGGGGACGGACTTATGGCTACACCTTC.

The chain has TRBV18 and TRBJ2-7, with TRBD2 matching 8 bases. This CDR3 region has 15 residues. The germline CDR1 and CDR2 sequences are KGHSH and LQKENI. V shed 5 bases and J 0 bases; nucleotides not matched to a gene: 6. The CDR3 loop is CASSNGGGFSYEQYF. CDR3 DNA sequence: TGTGCCAGCTCAAACGGCGGGGGGTTCTCCTACGAGCAGTACTTC.

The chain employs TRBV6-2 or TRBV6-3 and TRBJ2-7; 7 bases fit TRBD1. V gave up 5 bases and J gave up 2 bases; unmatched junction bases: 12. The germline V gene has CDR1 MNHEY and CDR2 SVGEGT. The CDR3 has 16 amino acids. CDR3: CASSRQEGAFPYEQYF. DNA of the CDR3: TGTGCCAGCAGTCGACAAGAGGGGGCTTTCCCCTACGAGCAGTACTTC.

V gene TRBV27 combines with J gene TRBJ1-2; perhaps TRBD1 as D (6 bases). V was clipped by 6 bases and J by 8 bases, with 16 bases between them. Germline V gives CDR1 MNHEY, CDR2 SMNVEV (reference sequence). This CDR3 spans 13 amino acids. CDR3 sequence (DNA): TGTGCCAGCAGCCCCGCGGGGGGGCAAGGCTACACCTTC. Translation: CASSPAGGQGYTF.

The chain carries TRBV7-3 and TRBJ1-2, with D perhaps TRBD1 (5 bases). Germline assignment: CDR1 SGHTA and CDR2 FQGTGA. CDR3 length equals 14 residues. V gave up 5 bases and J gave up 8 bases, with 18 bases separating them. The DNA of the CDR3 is TGTGCCAGCAGCCCTAGCGGGGGGACGCAGGGCTACACCTTC. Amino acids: CASSPSGGTQGYTF. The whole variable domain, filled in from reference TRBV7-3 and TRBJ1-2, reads GAGVSQTPSNKVTEKGKYVELRCDPISGHTALYWYRQSLGQGPEFLIYFQGTGAADDSGLPNDRFFAVRPEGSVSTLKIQRTERGDSAVYLCASSPSGGTQGYTFGSGTRLTVV.